These T cell receptor beta chains were read from a single sample in a study of early T cells in non-severe SARS-CoV-2 infection. Via MiXCR, TCRdb re-called the 5' RACE reads, giving one row per CDR3 protein. The table records roughly 80,000 distinct CDR3 sequences, about an eighth of them present only once. Sequenced input: whole blood. The source is an adult who was a healthcare worker with PCR-confirmed SARS-CoV-2 infection or an uninfected control (not recorded which). Each CDR3 is given with its conserved first and last residue. D genes are given only for firm matches. Expanded clones are given a class, and other clones once, few, many or no size at all.

J gene,D gene,clone size,V gene,CDR3 DNA,CDR3 protein
TRBJ1-6,TRBD1,many,TRBV6-5,TGTGCCAGCAGTTACGGGACAGGGGACAATTCACCCCTCCACTTT,CASSYGTGDNSPLHF
TRBJ1-1,NA,many,TRBV20-1,TGCAGTGCTAGAGATCAGCCAGGGTTAAGGACTGAAGCTTTCTTT,CSARDQPGLRTEAFF
TRBJ2-1,NA,NA,TRBV29-1,TGCAGCGTCGGTAGGGGGGGATCCTACAATGAGCAGTTCTTC,CSVGRGGSYNEQFF
TRBJ2-7,TRBD2,many,TRBV9,TGTGCCAGCAGCCCCCCGGGGGCTAGCGGGAGGTACGAGCAGTACTTC,CASSPPGASGRYEQYF
TRBJ2-4,TRBD1,NA,TRBV12-3/TRBV12-4,TGTGCCAGTACAACCACAGGGGGAGGCAAAAACATTCAGTACTTC,CASTTTGGGKNIQYF
TRBJ2-7,TRBD2,many,TRBV20-1,TGCAGTGCTCGGACTAGCGGGAGTCTCGAGCAGTACTTC,CSARTSGSLEQYF
TRBJ1-5,NA,few,TRBV29-1,TGCAGCGTTGATGAGGGAGTGGGCCAGCCCCAGCATTTT,CSVDEGVGQPQHF
TRBJ1-2,TRBD1,many,TRBV2,TGTGCCAGCATTGGGGACAGGGAAGCTGGCTACACCTTC,CASIGDREAGYTF
TRBJ1-5,NA,few,TRBV2,TGTGCCAGCAGTGAGAGCAGAGGTCAGCCCCAGCATTTT,CASSESRGQPQHF
TRBJ1-5,NA,many,TRBV11-2,TGTGCCAGCAGCTACGGGAAGGGGAATCAGCCCCAGCATTTT,CASSYGKGNQPQHF
TRBJ2-1,NA,NA,TRBV9,TGTGCCAGCGAGCTAGGAGGTGAGCAGTTCTTC,CASELGGEQFF
TRBJ2-1,NA,few,TRBV20-1,TGCAGTGCCCTCCCGGCGGGATACCATGAGCAGTTCTTC,CSALPAGYHEQFF
TRBJ2-5,NA,few,TRBV3-1,TGTGCCAGCCAAGGAATGACAGAGACCCAGTACTTC,CASQGMTETQYF
TRBJ2-1,NA,few,TRBV12-3/TRBV12-4,TGTGCCAGCACTCTTTACAATGAGCAGTTCTTC,CASTLYNEQFF
TRBJ2-3,TRBD1,few,TRBV18,TGTGCCAGCTCACCACCGCCGGGACAGGGGCCAGATACGCAGTATTTT,CASSPPPGQGPDTQYF